The 21 T cell receptor beta chains below were found in one sample sequenced in a study of T cells in Graves' hyperthyroidism and ophthalmopathy. The TCR beta CDR3 regions underwent amplification using RNA transcripts as the source. With the HTBI primer set, the TCR CDR3 went through a first round of RT-PCR. One entry per CDR3 protein, called by TCRdb with MiXCR from the multiplex PCR reads. The data show around 500,000 distinct CDR3 sequences, with roughly 23% seen just once and around 54% held by the top ten. Sequenced: blood. The receptors were gathered from a woman aged 70-85 years with Graves' ophthalmopathy.

This chain links TRBV7-2 with TRBJ1-1; D gene ambiguous. V was pared by 2 bases and J by 0 bases, with 10 bases between. This CDR3 is 15 amino acids long. The germline gives CDR1 SGHTA, CDR2 FQGNSA. CDR3 bases: TGTGCCAGCAGCTTATCTCCGGTTCTGAACACTGAAGCTTTCTTT. Amino acids: CASSLSPVLNTEAFF.

The rearrangement links TRBV2 to TRBJ1-6; D may be TRBD1 (5 bases). The CDR3 spans 13 residues. Germline V gene lookup returns CDR1 SNHLY and CDR2 FYNNEI. V dropped 6 bases and J dropped 10 bases, with 13 bases sitting between them. This chain's CDR3 is CASREGIGSPLHF. CDR3 nucleotide sequence: TGTGCCAGCAGGGAGGGGATCGGGTCACCCCTCCACTTT.

The V and J genes are TRBV28 and TRBJ2-4, with D perhaps TRBD2 (5 bases). Germline CDR1 is MDHEN and CDR2 is SYDVKM. V was clipped by 1 base and J by 5 bases, with 12 bases between them. This CDR3 has 15 residues. The CDR3: CASSLLAELENIQYF. The CDR3 DNA is TGTGCCAGCAGTTTATTGGCGGAACTAGAAAACATTCAGTACTTC.

The CDR3 sequence is CASRKLAGGPDEQFF. The CDR3 coding sequence is TGTGCCAGCAGGAAACTAGCGGGAGGGCCTGATGAGCAGTTCTTC. The V and J genes are TRBV2 and TRBJ2-1; TRBD2 agrees at 13 bases. The CDR3 length is 15 residues. CDR1 and CDR2 (germline): SNHLY, FYNNEI. J was trimmed by 8 bases and V by 6 bases; bases with no gene match: 7.

This clonotype has just a few counts. This rearrangement joins TRBV3-1 to TRBJ2-3; the match to TRBD2 covers 11 bases. Germline V gene data show CDR1 as LGHDT and CDR2 as YNNKEL (reference sequence). The ends lost 1 base at V and 5 bases at J; junction bases unmatched: 5. The CDR3 runs 16 residues. In nucleotides, the CDR3 is TGTGCCAGCAGCCAAGTAGCGGGAGGGCCAAAAGATACGCAGTATTTT. The encoded protein is CASSQVAGGPKDTQYF.

CDR3 in DNA: TGCAGTGCTAGAGATGAAAGGGGCGCGGAGGGCTACACCTTC. Amino acids: CSARDERGAEGYTF. The rearrangement uses TRBV20-1 and TRBJ1-2; possibly TRBD1 for D (5 bases). There are 14 residues in the CDR3. Between the trimmed V and J ends, which lost 0 bases and 8 bases, there was a span of 16 bases. Looked up from germline, CDR1 is DFQATT and CDR2 is SNEGSKA (reference sequence).

As regards this clonotype: The CDR3 carries no conserved terminal phenylalanine or tryptophan, so it likely arises from a read error. This rearrangement joins TRBV6-9 to TRBJ2-7; TRBD2 might be the D (5 bases). Germline-derived CDR1 and CDR2 are MNHGY and SVAAGI. The CDR3 runs 14 residues. Between the trimmed V and J ends, which lost 3 bases and 4 bases, there was a span of 13 bases. In DNA form, the CDR3 reads TGTGCCAGCAGTTACGAGGGCACAGTTTACGAGCAGTACTCC. Protein sequence: CASSYEGTVYEQYS.

This clonotype was counted between two and nine times. The chain has TRBV19 and TRBJ2-5; TRBD1 agrees at 8 bases. The CDR3 has 16 amino acids. Looked up from germline, CDR1 is LNHDA and CDR2 is SQIVND (reference sequence). V lost 4 bases, J lost 4 bases, and 11 bases stayed unmatched. CDR3 nucleotide sequence: TGTGCCAGTAGTACCCTCGGTCAGGGGGCGAGAGAGACCCAGTACTTC. Translation: CASSTLGQGARETQYF.

This clonotype was counted ten times or more. The genes are TRBV12-5 and TRBJ1-1, with no clear D. The CDR3 sequence is 10 residues long. Germline V CDR1 and CDR2: LGHNT, FRNRAP. Trimming took 0 bases from V and 11 from J, leaving 4 bases between them. The CDR3 here is CASGLVRAFF. The CDR3 DNA reads TGTGCTAGTGGTTTGGTACGGGCTTTCTTT.

This clonotype was counted many times. V is TRBV7-2 and J is TRBJ1-2, with 9 bases that match TRBD1. Trimming removed 5 bases from V and 4 bases from J; junction bases left unmatched: 5. The CDR3 consists of 14 residues. CDR1 and CDR2 from the germline V gene are SGHTA and FQGNSA. CDR3 region: CASSARGQGYGYTF. CDR3 nucleotide sequence: TGTGCCAGCAGCGCCCGGGGACAGGGCTATGGCTACACCTTC.

This clonotype was seen a few times. This chain connects TRBV28 to TRBJ1-1, with D uncertain. V was cut by 6 bases and J by 4 bases, with 9 bases left in between. CDR1 and CDR2 (germline): MDHEN, SYDVKM. The CDR3 is 12 residues long. Here the CDR3 reads CASRDLITEAFF. CDR3 DNA: TGTGCCAGCAGGGATCTAATCACTGAAGCTTTCTTT.

This clonotype was detected many times. This chain connects TRBV20-1 to TRBJ2-7, with 9 positions matching TRBD2. This CDR3 region has 15 residues. Germline trimming cut 5 bases from V and 7 bases from J; bases unmatched to any gene: 15. CDR1 DFQATT and CDR2 SNEGSKA come from the germline V gene (reference sequence). The CDR3 DNA follows: TGCAGTGCTGGGGGGCCGGGGCGGGAGGGCCGTGAGCAGTACTTC. Its translation: CSAGGPGREGREQYF.

This clonotype occurred many times. This rearrangement joins TRBV28 to TRBJ2-1; TRBD1 aligns across 9 bases. V was clipped by 5 bases and J by 7 bases; unmatched bases: 9. Germline V gene lookup returns CDR1 MDHEN and CDR2 SYDVKM. CDR3 length: 15 amino acids. The CDR3 sequence is CASSPTGGLSNEQFF. The CDR3 nucleotides are TGTGCCAGCAGTCCTACAGGGGGCTTATCGAATGAGCAGTTCTTC.

This clonotype was detected many times. The chain combines TRBV12-3 or TRBV12-4 with TRBJ2-2; D uncertain. The CDR3 is 13 residues long. Trimming stripped 6 bases from V and 3 bases from J, with 8 bases between. The CDR3 is CASSHQYTGELFF. Written as DNA, the CDR3 is TGTGCCAGCAGCCATCAGTACACCGGGGAGCTGTTTTTT.

The table lists this clonotype with a few counts. The chain couples TRBV7-6 to TRBJ2-2, with TRBD2 matching 10 bases. V was pared by 5 bases and J by 4 bases, with 13 bases of the junction left unmatched. Germline V lookup: CDR1 SGHVS, CDR2 FNYEAQ. The CDR3 is 18 amino acids. The CDR3 is CASSMLASGRSGTGELFF. CDR3 nucleotides: TGTGCCAGCAGCATGTTGGCTAGCGGGAGAAGTGGCACCGGGGAGCTGTTTTTT. Using reference TRBV7-6 and TRBJ2-2 for the parts outside the CDR3, the full variable domain is GAGVSQSPRYKVTKRGQDVALRCDPISGHVSLYWYRQALGQGPEFLTYFNYEAQQDKSGLPNDRFSAERPEGSISTLTIQRTEQRDSAMYRCASSMLASGRSGTGELFFGEGSRLTVL.

Many counts were recorded for this clonotype. This chain uses TRBV2 with TRBJ1-1; D is undetermined. The CDR3 loop spans 13 amino acids. The V end lost 4 bases, the J end lost 0 bases, and 6 bases lay between the germline ends. The germline gives CDR1 SNHLY, CDR2 FYNNEI. The CDR3 DNA reads TGTGCCAGCAGTGGGCAGATGAACACTGAAGCTTTCTTT. It is translated as CASSGQMNTEAFF.

The chain employs TRBV5-5 and TRBJ1-6, with no clear D. This CDR3 is 14 amino acids long. CDR1 SGHKS and CDR2 YYEKEE come from the germline V gene (reference sequence). Trimming left V 6 bases short and J 7 bases short, with 14 bases between. Written as DNA, the CDR3 is TGTGCCAGCAACTTTCTCGCCCTGAATTCACCCCTCCACTTT. Protein: CASNFLALNSPLHF.

This clonotype was observed a few times. The CDR3 is CASSYTGSGYTF. The CDR3 DNA follows: TGTGCCAGCAGTTACACGGGATCTGGCTACACCTTC. The rearrangement joins TRBV6-5 to TRBJ1-2; D ambiguous. Trimming shortened V by 2 bases and J by 7 bases, and 8 bases separated the two germline ends. The CDR3 has 12 residues. The V gene's germline CDR1 is MNHEY and CDR2 SVGAGI.

Only a few counts were recorded for this clonotype. CDR3 protein: CASSSPDRGPNIQYF. In DNA form, the CDR3 reads TGCGCCAGCAGCTCCCCAGACAGGGGACCAAACATTCAGTACTTC. This rearrangement joins TRBV5-1 to TRBJ2-4, with 8 positions matching TRBD1. The CDR3 contains 15 residues. Unmatched junction bases numbered 8, after V lost 3 bases and J lost 6 bases. CDR1 is SGHRS, CDR2 YFSETQ, per germline. The full variable domain, in which reference TRBV5-1 and TRBJ2-4 provide the parts outside the CDR3, is KAGVTQTPRYLIKTRGQQVTLSCSPISGHRSVSWYQQTPGQGLQFLFEYFSETQRNKGNFPGRFSGRQFSNSRSEMNVSTLELGDSALYLCASSSPDRGPNIQYFGAGTRLSVL.

This clonotype was seen repeatedly, ten times or more. The chain recombines TRBV7-2 with TRBJ1-5; 9 nucleotides line up with TRBD1. Germline loops: CDR1 SGHTA, CDR2 FQGNSA. There are 15 residues in the CDR3. Unmatched junction bases numbered 9, after V lost 5 bases and J lost 7 bases. CDR3 loop: CASSPGQGRLQPQHF. The CDR3 DNA reads TGTGCCAGCAGCCCCGGACAGGGGCGGTTGCAGCCCCAGCATTTT.

This clonotype came up a few times. This chain connects TRBV11-2 to TRBJ2-2; D is perhaps TRBD2 (5 bases). The CDR3 loop spans 15 amino acids. Between the trimmed V and J ends, which lost 7 bases and 4 bases, there was a span of 16 bases. CDR1 and CDR2 (germline): SGHAT, FQNNGV. CDR3 bases: TGTGCCAGCACCGACGACCCCCGGGGCACCGGGGAGCTGTTTTTT. Translated: CASTDDPRGTGELFF. Supplemented by reference TRBV11-2 and TRBJ2-2, the full variable domain reads EAGVAQSPRYKIIEKRQSVAFWCNPISGHATLYWYQQILGQGPKLLIQFQNNGVVDDSQLPKDRFSAERLKGVDSTLKIQPAKLEDSAVYLCASTDDPRGTGELFFGEGSRLTVL.